The source of this T cell receptor beta chain is a study of OX40 agonist ivuxolimab in advanced cancers. Across the whole study: Each patient was given ivuxolimab into a vein every 2 weeks, at 0.01 to 10 mg/kg. General study results and limits: With doses of 0.1 to 3.0 mg/kg, CD4+ and CD8+ blood T cells had undergone clonal expansion by week 6. In general, CD8+ T cells held more expanded clones than CD4+ did, on average.

Exclusion applied to patients with autoimmune disease history or systemic immunosuppression. Assay used: immunoSEQ multiplex PCR; TCRdb lists only in-frame clones, some missing. The sample includes about 73,000 clones, about 87% of them seen just once. The CDR3 spans 16 residues. With 2 bases clipped from V and 0 bases from J, the junction kept 3 bases outside the gene matches. The germline CDR1 and CDR2 sequences are SGHTA and FQGTGA. This clone occurred once. Its antigen is not known. This receptor was obtained from an adult with an advanced solid tumor such as melanoma, head and neck, liver or kidney cancer. The V and J genes are TRBV7-3 and TRBJ2-3; 9 bases map to TRBD2. The source material was CD4+ or CD8+ T cells sorted from blood, sampled in a trial of the OX40 agonist ivuxolimab. CDR3 bases: TGTGCCAGCAGCTTAGCAGCGGGGGGAAGCACAGATACGCAGTATTTT. Translated: CASSLAAGGSTDTQYF.